Detailed here is one TCR beta chain. Its cognate antigen is unknown. The data belong to a study of cytomegalovirus exposure and HLA in healthy donors. General study points: Fewer N-insertions than the roughly 630-donor mean were reportedly shown by an Asian-associated ancestry cluster in a later analysis. In vitro, three CMV-associated chains proved specific for CMV antigens. Beyond CMV serostatus, there was no information to go on about immune exposure.

Whereas donors were nominally healthy upon sampling, unrecorded immune exposures were probable. The PCR contained 60 Vbeta and 13 Jbeta primers. Profiled with immunoSEQ multiplex PCR; TCRdb holds only in-frame clones, not every one. Of 150,000 to 200,000 clones listed, 84% were seen once; the top ten hold 1.5% to 2.5%. This CDR3 is built from 17 residues. Germline V gene sequence: CDR1 SGHTA, CDR2 FQGNSA. Trimming at V came to 5 bases and at J to 4 bases, leaving 8 bases not matched to a gene. This TCR was sampled from a man aged 18 to 29 in good health and CMV-seronegative. Sequencing was done on a sample of PBMCs. The chain links TRBV7-2 to TRBJ1-4, with TRBD1 matching over 12 bases. CDR3 amino acids: CASSPGQGASNNEKLFF. Written as DNA, the CDR3 is TGTGCCAGCAGCCCGGGACAGGGGGCGAGTAATAATGAAAAACTGTTTTTT.